Listed below are T cell receptor beta chains from one sample, sequenced in a study of blood T cells in healthy people across ages. TCRdb ran MiXCR on the 5' RACE reads and lists one entry per CDR3 protein. The data contain about 720,000 distinct CDR3 sequences, 25% of them singletons. These same data were also listed under a study on T cells of mothers and their children.

Sequenced sample: blood. These TCRs come from a boy younger than 18 in good health. The CDR3 runs from the conserved cysteine through the conserved F or W.

J	V	CDR3
TRBJ2-5	TRBV7-2	CASSLARTSRWETQYF
TRBJ1-2	TRBV9	CASSVGTGLGGYTF
TRBJ2-7	TRBV15	CATARDGYEQYF
TRBJ2-2	TRBV28	CASRQIPNTGELFF
TRBJ2-1	TRBV11-2	CASSHLRSSYKEQFF
TRBJ2-7	TRBV7-2	CASSPGTGREQYF
TRBJ2-5	TRBV3-1	CASSQDIFGGAETQYF
TRBJ2-5	TRBV29-1	CSGQDRETQYF
TRBJ2-7	TRBV29-1	CKIKGTTPYEQYF
TRBJ1-2	TRBV7-9	CASSPRRDSTVSF
TRBJ1-4	TRBV6-2/TRBV6-3	CASSYWVEDEKLFF
TRBJ2-7	TRBV6-6	CASSPTGTARYEQYF
TRBJ2-2	TRBV6-4	CASSRDLATGELFF
TRBJ1-2	TRBV6-2/TRBV6-3	CASSYSNRGLNYGYTF
TRBJ2-1	TRBV5-6	CASSYTGEDNEQFF
TRBJ2-7	TRBV10-3	CAIREVLTYEQYF
TRBJ2-3	TRBV28	CASSPRGGRITDTQYF
TRBJ2-1	TRBV20-1	CSARDLVGVAYNEQFF
TRBJ2-1	TRBV10-3	CAIRASGSIDEQFF
TRBJ2-1	TRBV15	CATSRDSGTASYNEQFF
-	TRBV9	CASSVGAVSYEQYF
TRBJ2-5	TRBV28	CASSPLRGAEETQYF
TRBJ2-3	TRBV9	CASSVAIGAWSTDTQYF
TRBJ2-7	TRBV4-3	CASSQDPTGLTYEQYF
TRBJ2-3	TRBV20-1	CSARDLGSTDTQYF
TRBJ2-7	TRBV7-2	CASSLDLKGYEQYF
TRBJ2-1	TRBV14	CASSQVFNSRSSYNEQFF
-	TRBV7-9	CASSLADRVGYEQYF
TRBJ2-7	TRBV18	CASSPEYLATYEQYF
TRBJ2-5	TRBV12-3/TRBV12-4	CASSLLSGGGETQYF
TRBJ2-2	TRBV4-3	CASSQAGTGSGALELFF
TRBJ2-7	TRBV29-1	CSVEDPAGSYEQYF
TRBJ2-5	TRBV7-2	CANSLAGDLGETQYF
-	TRBV5-1	CASSTDRGGNEQYF
TRBJ2-5	TRBV5-1	CASSSADQETQYF
TRBJ2-1	TRBV24-1	CATSDLSVNEQFF
TRBJ1-2	TRBV20-1	CSARGGALGGYTF
TRBJ1-1	TRBV12-3/TRBV12-4	CASSFGENINTEAFF
-	TRBV3-1	CASALSVGQTNEQYF
TRBJ1-5	TRBV6-4	CASRVNQPQHF
TRBJ2-1	TRBV20-1	CSATRDSNEQFF
TRBJ2-1	TRBV7-9	CASSLAGTGGDEQLF
TRBJ2-7	TRBV20-1	CSARGDGSYATYEQYF
TRBJ2-5	TRBV11-2	CASTTVAGVAGTQYF